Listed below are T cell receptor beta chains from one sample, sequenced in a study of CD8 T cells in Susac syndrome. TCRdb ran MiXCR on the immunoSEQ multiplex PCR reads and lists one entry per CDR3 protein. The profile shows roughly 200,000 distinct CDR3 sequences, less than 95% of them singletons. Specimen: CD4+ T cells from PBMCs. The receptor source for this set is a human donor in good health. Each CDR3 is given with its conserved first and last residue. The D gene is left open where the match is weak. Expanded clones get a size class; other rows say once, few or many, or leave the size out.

CDR3 protein: CAWSNTNQGLDGYTF
CDR3 DNA: TGTGCCTGGAGCAATACGAATCAGGGGCTGGATGGCTACACCTTC
V gene: TRBV30
CDR3 length: 15
J gene: TRBJ1-2
clone size: once
D gene: .

CDR3 protein: CSAQGLGLETQYF
CDR3 DNA: TGCAGTGCCCAGGGACTGGGGCTAGAGACCCAGTACTTC
V gene: TRBV20-1
CDR3 length: 13
J gene: TRBJ2-5
clone size: .
D gene: .

CDR3 protein: CASSLLAGVGIQYF
CDR3 DNA: TGTGCCAGCAGCTTACTAGCGGGAGTAGGGATTCAGTACTTC
V gene: TRBV7-2
CDR3 length: 14
J gene: TRBJ2-4
clone size: .
D gene: TRBD2

CDR3 protein: CAWSTNLVGLNTEAFF
CDR3 DNA: TGTGCCTGGAGTACCAACCTAGTGGGGTTGAACACTGAAGCTTTCTTT
V gene: TRBV30
CDR3 length: 16
J gene: TRBJ1-1
clone size: .
D gene: .

CDR3 protein: CSGVTGGNYEQYF
CDR3 DNA: TGCAGCGGCGTCACAGGGGGCAACTACGAGCAGTACTTC
V gene: TRBV29-1
CDR3 length: 13
J gene: TRBJ2-7
clone size: .
D gene: TRBD1

CDR3 protein: CSAETQYF
CDR3 DNA: TGCAGCGCAGAGACCCAGTACTTC
V gene: TRBV29-1
CDR3 length: 8
J gene: TRBJ2-5
clone size: .
D gene: .

CDR3 protein: CASRERGGTDTQYF
CDR3 DNA: TGTGCCAGCAGAGAGCGGGGCGGGACAGATACGCAGTATTTT
V gene: TRBV28
CDR3 length: 14
J gene: TRBJ2-3
clone size: once
D gene: TRBD2

CDR3 protein: CASSVESEQFF
CDR3 DNA: TGTGCCAGCAGCGTAGAGAGTGAGCAGTTCTTC
V gene: TRBV9
CDR3 length: 11
J gene: TRBJ2-1
clone size: .
D gene: .

CDR3 protein: CASSPPRRGRGNEQFF
CDR3 DNA: TGTGCCAGCAGCCCCCCCCGCCGCGGGAGAGGCAATGAGCAGTTCTTC
V gene: TRBV7-2
CDR3 length: 16
J gene: TRBJ2-1
clone size: .
D gene: TRBD2

CDR3 protein: CSVGDSNYGYTF
CDR3 DNA: TGCAGCGTTGGTGATAGCAACTATGGCTACACCTTC
V gene: TRBV29-1
CDR3 length: 12
J gene: TRBJ1-2
clone size: .
D gene: .

CDR3 protein: CASSLNQGSTDTQYF
CDR3 DNA: TGTGCCAGCAGCTTAAACCAGGGGAGCACAGATACGCAGTATTTT
V gene: TRBV7-2
CDR3 length: 15
J gene: TRBJ2-3
clone size: .
D gene: .

CDR3 protein: CATSRGGSGGYNEQFF
CDR3 DNA: TGTGCCACCAGCAGAGGAGGTAGCGGGGGGTACAATGAGCAGTTCTTC
V gene: TRBV15
CDR3 length: 16
J gene: TRBJ2-1
clone size: .
D gene: TRBD2

CDR3 protein: CASSFPTGGGKNIQYF
CDR3 DNA: TGCGCCAGCAGCTTCCCTACAGGGGGCGGCAAAAACATTCAGTACTTC
V gene: TRBV5-1
CDR3 length: 16
J gene: TRBJ2-4
clone size: .
D gene: TRBD1

CDR3 protein: CASSFRDGLVTQYF
CDR3 DNA: TGTGCCAGCAGCTTTCGGGACGGGCTGGTGACCCAGTACTTC
V gene: TRBV7-6
CDR3 length: 14
J gene: TRBJ2-5
clone size: .
D gene: .

CDR3 protein: CASSQEWMAAYEQYF
CDR3 DNA: TGCGCCAGCAGCCAAGAATGGATGGCGGCCTACGAGCAGTACTTC
V gene: TRBV4-3
CDR3 length: 15
J gene: TRBJ2-7
clone size: .
D gene: .

CDR3 protein: CASSTGRINQPQHF
CDR3 DNA: TGTGCCAGCAGCACGGGACGGATTAATCAGCCCCAGCATTTT
V gene: TRBV7-2
CDR3 length: 14
J gene: TRBJ1-5
clone size: .
D gene: .

CDR3 protein: CSYAGGGQPQHF
CDR3 DNA: TGCAGTTACGCAGGGGGTGGTCAGCCCCAGCATTTT
V gene: TRBV29-1
CDR3 length: 12
J gene: TRBJ1-5
clone size: .
D gene: TRBD1